Listed below are T cell receptor beta chains from one sample, sequenced in a study of blood T cell repertoires in COVID-19. The table came from immunoSEQ multiplex PCR; TCRdb's copy has only in-frame clones and leaves some out. The sample lists approximately 140,000 clones, 86% occurring once. What was sequenced was PBMCs or T cells enriched from blood (not recorded which). These receptors originate from a woman between 45 and 60 years old who had recovered from COVID-19. Both conserved end residues are part of each CDR3. D genes are given only for firm matches. Clone size is given for some rows only: seen once, a few or many times, or a class if the clone is expanded.

D gene: TRBD1
V gene: TRBV18
clone size: few
J gene: TRBJ2-7
CDR3 length: 14
CDR3 DNA: TGTGCCAGCTCACCGCTGACAGGGATCAACGAGCAGTACTTC
CDR3 protein: CASSPLTGINEQYF

D gene: NA
V gene: TRBV7-2
clone size: NA
J gene: TRBJ1-2
CDR3 length: 13
CDR3 DNA: TGTGCCAGCAACGACGGAGCTAACTATGGCTACACCTTC
CDR3 protein: CASNDGANYGYTF

D gene: NA
V gene: TRBV19
clone size: NA
J gene: TRBJ1-3
CDR3 length: 15
CDR3 DNA: TGTGCCAGTAGTATCTACGGGGACACTGGAAACACCATATATTTT
CDR3 protein: CASSIYGDTGNTIYF

D gene: TRBD1
V gene: TRBV7-8
clone size: NA
J gene: TRBJ2-7
CDR3 length: 15
CDR3 DNA: TGTGCCAGCAGTTCCACCGATCAGGGGGCCAACGAGCAGTACTTC
CDR3 protein: CASSSTDQGANEQYF

D gene: TRBD1
V gene: TRBV7-8
clone size: NA
J gene: TRBJ2-1
CDR3 length: 17
CDR3 DNA: TGTGCCAGCAGCTCGGAACGACAGGGGTATTCGAACAATGAGCAGTTCTTC
CDR3 protein: CASSSERQGYSNNEQFF

D gene: TRBD1
V gene: TRBV12-3/TRBV12-4
clone size: NA
J gene: TRBJ2-7
CDR3 length: 13
CDR3 DNA: TGTGCCAGCAGTTCGGACAGGGGGCATGAGCAGTACTTC
CDR3 protein: CASSSDRGHEQYF

D gene: TRBD2
V gene: TRBV30
clone size: NA
J gene: TRBJ2-7
CDR3 length: 15
CDR3 DNA: TGTGCCTGGACCAAACTAGCGGGGGGCCCCTACGAGCAGTACTTC
CDR3 protein: CAWTKLAGGPYEQYF

D gene: TRBD2
V gene: TRBV7-9
clone size: NA
J gene: TRBJ2-1
CDR3 length: 16
CDR3 DNA: TGTGCCAGCAGCTTATTTGGACGGGGGGGCCTCGATGAGCAGTTCTTC
CDR3 protein: CASSLFGRGGLDEQFF

D gene: NA
V gene: TRBV4-3
clone size: NA
J gene: TRBJ2-7
CDR3 length: 14
CDR3 DNA: TGCGCCAGCAGCCAAGATCGGGCGGGCTACGAGCAGTACTTC
CDR3 protein: CASSQDRAGYEQYF

D gene: TRBD2
V gene: TRBV5-1
clone size: NA
J gene: TRBJ2-5
CDR3 length: 18
CDR3 DNA: TGCGCCAGCAGCTCTCCGGGACTAGCGGGGGTCTTACAAGAGACCCAGTACTTC
CDR3 protein: CASSSPGLAGVLQETQYF

D gene: NA
V gene: TRBV6-5
clone size: NA
J gene: TRBJ2-7
CDR3 length: 12
CDR3 DNA: TGTGCCAGCAGTACAGCCTCCTACGAGCAGTACTTC
CDR3 protein: CASSTASYEQYF

D gene: NA
V gene: TRBV3-1/TRBV3-2
clone size: NA
J gene: TRBJ1-1
CDR3 length: 14
CDR3 DNA: TGTGCCAGCAGCCAAGAGATTCGCGGCGGTGGAGCTTTCTTT
CDR3 protein: CASSQEIRGGGAFF

D gene: TRBD1
V gene: TRBV6-5
clone size: NA
J gene: TRBJ1-2
CDR3 length: 15
CDR3 DNA: TGTGCCAGCAGTTACATCCGGGACAGCAACTATGGCTACACCTTC
CDR3 protein: CASSYIRDSNYGYTF

D gene: TRBD1
V gene: TRBV10-3
clone size: NA
J gene: TRBJ2-7
CDR3 length: 15
CDR3 DNA: TGTGCCATCAGTGAGCCGGGACAGGGATCCTACGAGCAGTACTTC
CDR3 protein: CAISEPGQGSYEQYF

D gene: TRBD2
V gene: TRBV3-1/TRBV3-2
clone size: NA
J gene: TRBJ2-7
CDR3 length: 20
CDR3 DNA: TGTGCCAGCAGCCAAGACAGACTAGCGGGGCAAAACGAGGGGATCTACGAGCAGTACTTC
CDR3 protein: CASSQDRLAGQNEGIYEQYF

D gene: TRBD1
V gene: TRBV19
clone size: NA
J gene: TRBJ2-4
CDR3 length: 13
CDR3 DNA: TGTGCCAGTAGCACTGGGACAGGGGGGATTCAGTACTTC
CDR3 protein: CASSTGTGGIQYF

D gene: TRBD2
V gene: TRBV5-6
clone size: NA
J gene: TRBJ2-2
CDR3 length: 17
CDR3 DNA: TGTGCCAGCAACCTTTACTCGCGGGGGGCGAACACCGGGGAGCTGTTTTTT
CDR3 protein: CASNLYSRGANTGELFF

D gene: TRBD1
V gene: TRBV6-5
clone size: NA
J gene: TRBJ2-5
CDR3 length: 14
CDR3 DNA: TGTGCCAGCGCACAGGGGGCGCGGGAAGAGACCCAGTACTTC
CDR3 protein: CASAQGAREETQYF

D gene: NA
V gene: TRBV5-6
clone size: few
J gene: TRBJ1-2
CDR3 length: 15
CDR3 DNA: TGTGCCAGCAGCCTGGATGGGGGCGCTGGACATGGCTACACCTTC
CDR3 protein: CASSLDGGAGHGYTF

D gene: NA
V gene: TRBV10-3
clone size: NA
J gene: TRBJ2-2
CDR3 length: 11
CDR3 DNA: TGTGCCATACGAGCCGGCGGGGAGCTGTTTTTT
CDR3 protein: CAIRAGGELFF

D gene: NA
V gene: TRBV19
clone size: NA
J gene: TRBJ2-2
CDR3 length: 17
CDR3 DNA: TGTGCCAGTAGTTTACAACCCGGGACACTTAACACCGGGGAGCTGTTTTTT
CDR3 protein: CASSLQPGTLNTGELFF

D gene: NA
V gene: TRBV7-2
clone size: NA
J gene: TRBJ1-1
CDR3 length: 15
CDR3 DNA: TGTGCCAGCAGCTCACGGGGGGCAGGGGACACTGAAGCTTTCTTT
CDR3 protein: CASSSRGAGDTEAFF

D gene: TRBD1
V gene: TRBV5-6
clone size: NA
J gene: TRBJ1-5
CDR3 length: 15
CDR3 DNA: TGTGCCAGCAGCCGACAGGGTCTTAGCAATCAGCCCCAGCATTTT
CDR3 protein: CASSRQGLSNQPQHF

D gene: TRBD1
V gene: TRBV7-6
clone size: NA
J gene: TRBJ1-1
CDR3 length: 18
CDR3 DNA: TGTGCCAGCAGCTTAGGGACAGGGCCGATGGTGGAGCAGACTGAAGCTTTCTTT
CDR3 protein: CASSLGTGPMVEQTEAFF

D gene: TRBD1
V gene: TRBV13
clone size: NA
J gene: TRBJ1-1
CDR3 length: 16
CDR3 DNA: TGTGCCAGCAGCCCCGGAGGGACAGGGGAAAACACTGAAGCTTTCTTT
CDR3 protein: CASSPGGTGENTEAFF

D gene: NA
V gene: TRBV3-1/TRBV3-2
clone size: NA
J gene: TRBJ1-5
CDR3 length: 15
CDR3 DNA: TGTGCCAGCAGCCAAGGGGGGCAGGGAGGGCAGCCCCAGCATTTT
CDR3 protein: CASSQGGQGGQPQHF

D gene: NA
V gene: TRBV19
clone size: once
J gene: TRBJ1-6
CDR3 length: 15
CDR3 DNA: TGTGCCAGTAGTATATCTTTTCTTGGCAATTCACCCCTCCACTTT
CDR3 protein: CASSISFLGNSPLHF

D gene: NA
V gene: TRBV5-6
clone size: once
J gene: TRBJ1-4
CDR3 length: 16
CDR3 DNA: TGTGCCAGCAGCACCGGGGATTATTTTGCTAATGAAAAACTGTTTTTT
CDR3 protein: CASSTGDYFANEKLFF

D gene: TRBD1
V gene: TRBV10-3
clone size: NA
J gene: TRBJ1-1
CDR3 length: 14
CDR3 DNA: TGTGCCATCAGTACAACAGGGGGGCGGACTGAAGCTTTCTTT
CDR3 protein: CAISTTGGRTEAFF

D gene: TRBD2
V gene: TRBV9
clone size: few
J gene: TRBJ2-7
CDR3 length: 17
CDR3 DNA: TGTGCCAGCAGCGCCCAGCAGGGACGCGGGAGCTCCTACGAGCAGTACTTC
CDR3 protein: CASSAQQGRGSSYEQYF

D gene: TRBD2
V gene: TRBV4-3
clone size: NA
J gene: TRBJ2-1
CDR3 length: 18
CDR3 DNA: TGCGCCAGCAGCCAAGAGGCACTTCCTAGCGGGGCCAACAATGAGCAGTTCTTC
CDR3 protein: CASSQEALPSGANNEQFF

D gene: TRBD2
V gene: TRBV9
clone size: NA
J gene: TRBJ2-5
CDR3 length: 16
CDR3 DNA: TGTGCCAGCAGCCCTAGGACTAGCGGGGGGCGAGAGACCCAGTACTTC
CDR3 protein: CASSPRTSGGRETQYF

D gene: TRBD1
V gene: TRBV9
clone size: NA
J gene: TRBJ1-1
CDR3 length: 14
CDR3 DNA: TGTGCCAGCAGCGGAGACAGGGGGGGTACTGAAGCTTTCTTT
CDR3 protein: CASSGDRGGTEAFF

D gene: TRBD2
V gene: TRBV7-9
clone size: NA
J gene: TRBJ2-5
CDR3 length: 15
CDR3 DNA: TGTGCCAGCAGCCGTAGCGGGGGCATACAAGAGACCCAGTACTTC
CDR3 protein: CASSRSGGIQETQYF

D gene: TRBD1
V gene: TRBV9
clone size: NA
J gene: TRBJ2-6
CDR3 length: 15
CDR3 DNA: TGTGCCAGCAGCACGGGACAGGCTGGGGCCAACGTCCTGACTTTC
CDR3 protein: CASSTGQAGANVLTF

D gene: NA
V gene: TRBV5-6
clone size: NA
J gene: TRBJ1-6
CDR3 length: 14
CDR3 DNA: TGTGCCAGCAGCTTGGAGAGGGGGAATTCACCCCTCCACTTT
CDR3 protein: CASSLERGNSPLHF

D gene: TRBD2
V gene: TRBV5-1
clone size: NA
J gene: TRBJ2-1
CDR3 length: 17
CDR3 DNA: TGCGCCAGCAGCCCGAAGGGAGCTAGCGGGGGGGCCAATGAGCAGTTCTTC
CDR3 protein: CASSPKGASGGANEQFF

D gene: NA
V gene: TRBV11-2
clone size: NA
J gene: TRBJ2-7
CDR3 length: 13
CDR3 DNA: TGTGCCAGCAGCTTCGGACAGAACTACGAGCAGTACTTC
CDR3 protein: CASSFGQNYEQYF

D gene: TRBD2
V gene: TRBV9
clone size: NA
J gene: TRBJ2-5
CDR3 length: 17
CDR3 DNA: TGTGCCAGCAGCGTAGAGAGGAGAGTAGCGGGCCAAGAGACCCAGTACTTC
CDR3 protein: CASSVERRVAGQETQYF

D gene: NA
V gene: TRBV12-5
clone size: NA
J gene: TRBJ2-7
CDR3 length: 15
CDR3 DNA: TGTGCTAGTGGTTCCTACAGGGCCCCCTCCTACGAGCAGTACTTC
CDR3 protein: CASGSYRAPSYEQYF

D gene: TRBD1
V gene: TRBV4-3
clone size: NA
J gene: TRBJ2-4
CDR3 length: 14
CDR3 DNA: TGCGCCAGCAGCTTAGGACAGGGGAAGGACATTCAGTACTTC
CDR3 protein: CASSLGQGKDIQYF

D gene: NA
V gene: TRBV5-1
clone size: NA
J gene: TRBJ2-3
CDR3 length: 14
CDR3 DNA: TGCGCCAGCAGCTTGGCTACGGGCACAGATACGCAGTATTTT
CDR3 protein: CASSLATGTDTQYF

D gene: NA
V gene: TRBV3-1/TRBV3-2
clone size: NA
J gene: TRBJ2-2
CDR3 length: 14
CDR3 DNA: TGTGCCAGCAGCCTGCGGGGCCGCACCGGGGAGCTGTTTTTT
CDR3 protein: CASSLRGRTGELFF

D gene: NA
V gene: TRBV6-6
clone size: NA
J gene: TRBJ1-2
CDR3 length: 16
CDR3 DNA: TGTGCCAGCAGATTGCGGGTATTAGTATCTGACTATGGCTACACCTTC
CDR3 protein: CASRLRVLVSDYGYTF

D gene: NA
V gene: TRBV7-7
clone size: NA
J gene: TRBJ2-5
CDR3 length: 16
CDR3 DNA: TGTGCTAGCAGCTTAGAATTAACTAGCACTATAGAGACCCAGTACTTC
CDR3 protein: CASSLELTSTIETQYF

D gene: NA
V gene: TRBV27
clone size: NA
J gene: TRBJ2-2
CDR3 length: 14
CDR3 DNA: TGTGCCAGCAATCAGGGGCCCTTCACCGGGGAGCTGTTTTTT
CDR3 protein: CASNQGPFTGELFF

D gene: NA
V gene: TRBV4-3
clone size: NA
J gene: TRBJ2-1
CDR3 length: 15
CDR3 DNA: TGCGCCAGCAGCCAAGATCCTAGTGTCTACAATGAGCAGTTCTTC
CDR3 protein: CASSQDPSVYNEQFF

D gene: NA
V gene: TRBV14
clone size: NA
J gene: TRBJ2-2
CDR3 length: 15
CDR3 DNA: TGTGCCAGCAGCCAAGTTTCCAGGAACACCGGGGAGCTGTTTTTT
CDR3 protein: CASSQVSRNTGELFF

D gene: NA
V gene: TRBV7-8
clone size: NA
J gene: TRBJ1-1
CDR3 length: 14
CDR3 DNA: TGTGCCAGCAGCGTATCACAGGGTCCGACTGAAGCTTTCTTT
CDR3 protein: CASSVSQGPTEAFF

D gene: TRBD1
V gene: TRBV13
clone size: NA
J gene: TRBJ2-7
CDR3 length: 16
CDR3 DNA: TGTGCCAGCAGCTTAGAGGGACAGGGGGCGTTGTACGAGCAGTACTTC
CDR3 protein: CASSLEGQGALYEQYF

D gene: TRBD1
V gene: TRBV5-1
clone size: NA
J gene: TRBJ1-2
CDR3 length: 13
CDR3 DNA: TGCGCCAGCAGCTTGGGACAGGGAGGAGGCTACACCTTC
CDR3 protein: CASSLGQGGGYTF

D gene: TRBD2
V gene: TRBV11-3
clone size: NA
J gene: TRBJ2-7
CDR3 length: 15
CDR3 DNA: TGTGCCAGCAGTCCGACTAGCGGGGGGGAGTACGAGCAGTACTTC
CDR3 protein: CASSPTSGGEYEQYF